This TCR beta chain was recorded in a study of blood T cell repertoires in COVID-19. CDR1 and CDR2 from the germline V gene are SGHTA and FQGNSA. The CDR3 loop spans 15 amino acids. V was clipped by 2 bases and J by 6 bases; unmatched bases: 8. Assay used: immunoSEQ multiplex PCR; TCRdb lists only in-frame clones, some missing. This table holds 45,000 to 55,000 clones, around 78% found once. This TCR was sampled from a human donor with active or convalescent COVID-19. The donor label of this sample is uncertain. This rearrangement joins TRBV7-2 to TRBJ2-7; 9 bases line up with TRBD1. The source material was peripheral blood. CDR3 residues: CASSLTGQGLLEQYF. The CDR3 DNA reads TGTGCCAGCAGCTTAACCGGACAGGGGCTTCTCGAGCAGTACTTC.